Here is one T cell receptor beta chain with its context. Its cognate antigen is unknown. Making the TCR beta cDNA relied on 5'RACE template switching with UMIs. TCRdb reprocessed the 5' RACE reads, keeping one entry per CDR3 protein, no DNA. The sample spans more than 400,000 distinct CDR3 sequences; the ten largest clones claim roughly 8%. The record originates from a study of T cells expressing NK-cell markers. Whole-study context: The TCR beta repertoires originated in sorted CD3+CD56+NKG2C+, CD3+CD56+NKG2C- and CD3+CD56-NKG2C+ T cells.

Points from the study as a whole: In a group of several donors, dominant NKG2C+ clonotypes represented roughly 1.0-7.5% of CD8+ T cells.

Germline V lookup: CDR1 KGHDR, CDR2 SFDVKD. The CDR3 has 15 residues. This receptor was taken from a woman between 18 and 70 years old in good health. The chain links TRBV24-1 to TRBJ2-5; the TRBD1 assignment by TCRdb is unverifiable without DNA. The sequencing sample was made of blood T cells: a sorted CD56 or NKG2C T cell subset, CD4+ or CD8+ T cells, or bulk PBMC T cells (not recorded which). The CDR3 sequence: CATSDPGTEQETQYF.